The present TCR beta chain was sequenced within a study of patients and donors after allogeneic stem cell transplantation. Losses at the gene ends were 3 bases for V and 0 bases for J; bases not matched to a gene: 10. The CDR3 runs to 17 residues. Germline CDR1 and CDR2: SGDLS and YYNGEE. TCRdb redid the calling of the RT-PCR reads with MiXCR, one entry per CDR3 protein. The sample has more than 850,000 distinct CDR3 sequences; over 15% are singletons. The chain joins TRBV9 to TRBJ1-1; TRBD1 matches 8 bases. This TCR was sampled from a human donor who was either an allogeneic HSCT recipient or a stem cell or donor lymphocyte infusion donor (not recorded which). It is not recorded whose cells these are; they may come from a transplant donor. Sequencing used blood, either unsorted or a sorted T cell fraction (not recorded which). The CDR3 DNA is TGTGCCAGCAGCGGGGACAGGTCCTCCTTTATGAACACTGAAGCTTTCTTT. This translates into CASSGDRSSFMNTEAFF.